This T cell receptor (beta chain) derives from a study of CD8+ T cells in alopecia areata. This clone was counted only a few times. Extracted RNA was reverse transcribed into cDNA, the sequencing template. Repertoires were generated with immunoSEQ multiplex PCR, while TCRdb's copy carries only in-frame clones and drops some. Of some 200,000 clones in the sample, 58% were seen once. Germline lookup yields CDR1 ENHRY and CDR2 SYGVKD. The CDR3 is made up of 15 amino acids. V lost 0 bases and J 2 bases, leaving 11 bases between the germline ends. Treatment in this sample: oral pan-JAK inhibitor, 5-10 mg twice daily.

The chain uses TRBV10-3 and TRBJ2-7; no clear D. Sequences were derived from CD4+ T cells sorted from blood, sampled at week 24, from a patient treated with tofacitinib. The sequence was obtained from a human donor with alopecia areata. The CDR3 DNA follows: TGTGCCATCAGTGAGTCGACTGGATCGCCCTACGAGCAGTACTTC. It codes for CAISESTGSPYEQYF.